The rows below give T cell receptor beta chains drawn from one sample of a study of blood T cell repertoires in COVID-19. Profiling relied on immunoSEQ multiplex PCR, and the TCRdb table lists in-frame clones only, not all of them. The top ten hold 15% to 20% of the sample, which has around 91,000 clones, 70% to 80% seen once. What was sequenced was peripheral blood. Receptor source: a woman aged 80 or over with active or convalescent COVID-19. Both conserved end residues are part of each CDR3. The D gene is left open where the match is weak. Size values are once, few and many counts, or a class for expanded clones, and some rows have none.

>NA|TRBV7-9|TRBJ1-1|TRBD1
CASSAQGTAEAFF
TGTGCCAGCAGCGCACAGGGGACCGCTGAAGCTTTCTTT
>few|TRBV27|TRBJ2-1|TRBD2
CASQTSGRGEQFF
TGTGCCAGCCAAACTAGCGGGAGGGGTGAGCAGTTCTTC
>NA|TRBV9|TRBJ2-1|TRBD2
CASSATGGSGYSYNEQFF
TGTGCCAGCAGCGCAACGGGGGGTAGCGGATACTCCTACAATGAGCAGTTCTTC
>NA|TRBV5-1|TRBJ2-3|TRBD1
CASSLPQGVTDTQYF
TGCGCCAGCAGCTTACCCCAGGGGGTGACAGATACGCAGTATTTT
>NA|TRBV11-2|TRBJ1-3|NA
CASSLSAPTSRRDTIYF
TGTGCCAGCAGCTTATCCGCCCCCACATCGCGTCGGGACACCATATATTTT
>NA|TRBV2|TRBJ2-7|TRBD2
CASSLSGYEQYF
TGTGCCAGCAGTCTTAGCGGGTACGAGCAGTACTTC
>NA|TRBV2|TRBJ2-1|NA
CAIRGLANEQFF
TGTGCCATCAGAGGGCTAGCAAATGAGCAGTTCTTC
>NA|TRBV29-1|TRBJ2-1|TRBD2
CSVWTSGSPEQFF
TGCAGCGTCTGGACTAGCGGGAGTCCTGAGCAGTTCTTC
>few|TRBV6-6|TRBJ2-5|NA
CASSYSIYTTQYF
TGTGCCAGCAGTTACTCGATCTATACGACCCAGTACTTC
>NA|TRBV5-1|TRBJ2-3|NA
CASRLGGANTDTQYF
TGCGCCAGCAGACTTGGGGGGGCAAACACAGATACGCAGTATTTT
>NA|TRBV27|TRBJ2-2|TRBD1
CASSFSQPRGQDTGELFF
TGTGCCAGCAGTTTCTCGCAGCCGAGGGGGCAGGACACCGGGGAGCTGTTTTTT
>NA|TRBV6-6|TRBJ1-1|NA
CASLGSGLNTEAFF
TGTGCCAGCTTGGGGAGCGGATTGAACACTGAAGCTTTCTTT
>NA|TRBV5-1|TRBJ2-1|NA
CASTPLGWGVDNEQFF
TGCGCCAGCACCCCCCTGGGCTGGGGAGTTGACAATGAGCAGTTCTTC
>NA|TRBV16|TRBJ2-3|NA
CASSQRDRRFTDTQYF
TGTGCCAGCAGCCAAAGAGACAGGCGATTCACAGATACGCAGTATTTT
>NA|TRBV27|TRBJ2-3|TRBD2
CASSYRLAGEDTQYF
TGTGCCAGCAGTTACAGACTAGCGGGAGAAGATACGCAGTATTTT
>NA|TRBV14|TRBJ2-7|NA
CASSQDQGFGQYF
TGTGCCAGCAGCCAAGACCAGGGGTTCGGGCAGTACTTC
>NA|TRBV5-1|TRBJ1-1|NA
CASSLSVSGNTEAFF
TGCGCCAGCAGCTTGTCGGTTTCCGGGAACACTGAAGCTTTCTTT
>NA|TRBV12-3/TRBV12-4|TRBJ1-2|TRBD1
CASSPGQGNGYTF
TGTGCCAGCAGTCCGGGACAGGGAAATGGCTACACCTTC
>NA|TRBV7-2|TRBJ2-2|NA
CASSSWTGNTGELFF
TGTGCCAGCAGCTCTTGGACTGGGAACACCGGGGAGCTGTTTTTT
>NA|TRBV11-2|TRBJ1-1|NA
CASSLTRGATEAFF
TGTGCCAGCAGCTTAACCAGGGGAGCCACTGAAGCTTTCTTT
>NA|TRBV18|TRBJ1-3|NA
CASSRATTTDGNTIYF
TGTGCCAGCTCACGGGCTACGACAACAGATGGAAACACCATATATTTT
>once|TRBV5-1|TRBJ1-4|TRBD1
CASSLGDRGLWGEKLFF
TGCGCCAGCAGCTTGGGAGACAGGGGGCTTTGGGGTGAAAAACTGTTTTTT
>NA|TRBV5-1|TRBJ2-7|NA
CASSLETESSYEQYF
TGCGCCAGCAGCTTGGAAACAGAATCCTCCTACGAGCAGTACTTC
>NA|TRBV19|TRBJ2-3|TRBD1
CASSTGQLTDTQYF
TGTGCCAGTAGTACGGGACAGCTCACAGATACGCAGTATTTT
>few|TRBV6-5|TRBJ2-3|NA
CASTPGSSSPLAQYF
TGTGCCAGTACACCGGGTTCCAGTTCCCCTCTTGCGCAGTATTTT
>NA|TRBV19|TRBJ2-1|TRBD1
CASTAGTGLNEQFF
TGTGCCAGTACCGCCGGGACAGGGTTGAATGAGCAGTTCTTC
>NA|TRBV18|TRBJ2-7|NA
CASSPRVTGLYEQYF
TGTGCCAGCTCACCAAGGGTGACGGGACTTTACGAGCAGTACTTC
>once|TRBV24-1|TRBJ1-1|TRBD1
CATSAGTGADTEAFF
TGTGCCACCAGTGCCGGGACAGGGGCGGACACTGAAGCTTTCTTT
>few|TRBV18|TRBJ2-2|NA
CASSPRRPTNTGELFF
TGTGCCAGCTCACCAAGGCGGCCAACGAACACCGGGGAGCTGTTTTTT
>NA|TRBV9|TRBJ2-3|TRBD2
CASSVEASGRTDTQYF
TGTGCCAGCAGCGTAGAGGCTAGCGGGAGGACAGATACGCAGTATTTT
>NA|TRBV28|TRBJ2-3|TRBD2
CASSLYSGGSDTQYF
TGTGCCAGCAGTTTATATTCGGGAGGTTCAGATACGCAGTATTTT
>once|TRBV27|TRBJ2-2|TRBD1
CASSLWDRVDTGELFF
TGTGCCAGCAGTCTATGGGACAGGGTCGACACCGGGGAGCTGTTTTTT
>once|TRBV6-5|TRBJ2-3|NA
CASGTPHKSDTQYF
TGTGCCAGCGGGACACCACACAAATCAGATACGCAGTATTTT
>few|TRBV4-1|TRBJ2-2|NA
CASSQDPRNTGELFF
TGCGCCAGCAGCCAAGACCCCAGGAACACCGGGGAGCTGTTTTTT
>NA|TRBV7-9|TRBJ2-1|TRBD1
CASSPSPTGEKRGEQFF
TGTGCCAGCAGCCCGAGCCCTACAGGGGAAAAAAGGGGTGAGCAGTTCTTC
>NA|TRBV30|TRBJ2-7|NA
CAWTQGTYEQYF
TGTGCCTGGACCCAGGGAACCTACGAGCAGTACTTC
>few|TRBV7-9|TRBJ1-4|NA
CASSLGQGRTTNEKLFF
TGTGCCAGCAGCTTAGGGCAGGGTAGAACAACTAATGAAAAACTGTTTTTT